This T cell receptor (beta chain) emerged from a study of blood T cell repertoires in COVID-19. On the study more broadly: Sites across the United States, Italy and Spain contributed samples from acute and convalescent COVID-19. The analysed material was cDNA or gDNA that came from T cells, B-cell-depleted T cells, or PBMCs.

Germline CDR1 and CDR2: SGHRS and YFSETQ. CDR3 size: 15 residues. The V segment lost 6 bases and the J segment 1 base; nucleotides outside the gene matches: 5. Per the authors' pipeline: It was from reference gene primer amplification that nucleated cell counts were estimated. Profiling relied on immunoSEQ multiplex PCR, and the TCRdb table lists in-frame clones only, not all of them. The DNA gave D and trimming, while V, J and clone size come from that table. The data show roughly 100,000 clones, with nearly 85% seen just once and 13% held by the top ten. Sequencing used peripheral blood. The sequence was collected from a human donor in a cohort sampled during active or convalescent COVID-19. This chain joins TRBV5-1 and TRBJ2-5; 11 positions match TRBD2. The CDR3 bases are TGCGCCAGCACTCAAGGACTAGCGGGCCAAGAGACCCAGTACTTC. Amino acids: CASTQGLAGQETQYF.